This T cell receptor beta chain was sequenced for a study of Ad26.COV2.S vaccination and SARS-CoV-2 variants. Study results and limitations: Researchers cautioned that TCR breadth and depth analyses may have underestimated total T cell responses.

Treatment noted: about 20 received Ad26.COV2.S at low or high dose, single or two shots; about 5 received placebo; per-sample allocation not given. Day 63 after the first vaccine or placebo injection was the time point for sampling. Repertoires were generated with immunoSEQ multiplex PCR, while TCRdb's copy carries only in-frame clones and drops some. Of 300,000 to 400,000 clones detected, around 90% appear once; the ten largest clones hold approximately 5.9%. Only a few counts were recorded for this clone. Its antigen is not known. The CDR3 extends over 13 amino acids. The germline V gene encodes CDR1 LNHNV and CDR2 YYDKDF (reference sequence). V lost 5 bases, J lost 6 bases, and 10 bases lay in between.

The origin of this receptor is a person aged 18-60 years who received the Ad26.COV2.S COVID-19 vaccine or a placebo. The V and J genes are TRBV15 and TRBJ2-2; perhaps D is TRBD1 or TRBD2 (5 bases each). The sequences come from peripheral blood, collected in a trial of Ad26.COV2.S vaccine versus placebo. The CDR3 sequence: CATSGGVAGELFF. For the CDR3, the DNA is TGTGCCACCAGCGGGGGTGTCGCCGGGGAGCTGTTTTTT.